One and the same sample provided the 29 T cell receptor beta chains below, sequenced in a study of blood T cell repertoires in COVID-19 (TCRdb year 2020). Receptors were amplified or captured by the immunoSEQ multiplex PCR assay. TCRdb carries this immuneACCESS record with in-frame sequences only. Its versions omit some clonotypes, under half of them owing to an unresolved V gene in the studies checked, with the rest unexplained. Across this sample there are about 240,000 clones, with roughly 85% seen only once. Of the sample, about 3.8% is held by the ten largest clones. Sequenced sample: PBMCs or T cells enriched from blood (not recorded which). The receptors come from a woman aged 40 to 55 who had been exposed to COVID-19.

The chain links TRBV7-9 to TRBJ1-5; TRBD1 aligns across 9 bases. The CDR3 spans 16 residues. The germline V gene has CDR1 SEHNR and CDR2 FQNEAQ (reference sequence). V lost 2 bases and J lost 5; bases outside the gene matches: 7. CDR3 region: CASSLSGTGSYQPQHF. The CDR3, as DNA: TGTGCCAGCAGCTTATCCGGGACAGGGAGTTATCAGCCCCAGCATTTT. Full variable domain (remainder filled in from reference TRBV7-9 and TRBJ1-5): DTGVSQNPRHKITKRGQNVTFRCDPISEHNRLYWYRQTLGQGPEFLTYFQNEAQLEKSRLLSDRFSAERPKGSFSTLEIQRTEQGDSAMYLCASSLSGTGSYQPQHFGDGTRLSIL.

The rearrangement links TRBV11-1 to TRBJ2-7, with D maybe TRBD2 (5 bases). Germline V CDR1 and CDR2: SGHAT, FQDESV (reference sequence). V gave up 5 bases and J gave up 3 bases, with 8 bases separating them. The CDR3 has 12 residues. Here the CDR3 reads CASSLLGYEQYF. The CDR3 nucleotides are TGTGCCAGCAGCCTACTAGGCTACGAGCAGTACTTC. Together with reference TRBV11-1 and TRBJ2-7, the CDR3 gives the full variable domain: EAEVAQSPRYKITEKSQAVAFWCDPISGHATLYWYRQILGQGPELLVQFQDESVVDDSQLPKDRFSAERLKGVDSTLKIQPAELGDSAMYLCASSLLGYEQYFGPGTRLTVT.

The rearrangement joins TRBV7-9 to TRBJ2-5; perhaps TRBD1 as D (5 bases). Trimming left V 3 bases short and J 5 bases short, with 13 bases between. Germline CDR1 SEHNR, CDR2 FQNEAQ (reference sequence). This CDR3 spans 14 amino acids. This CDR3 reads CASSLGQDGETQYF. CDR3 nucleotides: TGTGCCAGCAGCTTGGGGCAGGATGGGGAGACCCAGTACTTC.

The chain uses TRBV9 and TRBJ1-2, with 10 bases aligning to TRBD1. The CDR3 extends over 15 amino acids. The junction had 6 bases not matched to a gene; V was cut back by 5 bases and J by 2 bases. Germline values: CDR1 SGDLS, CDR2 YYNGEE. The DNA for the CDR3 is TGTGCCAGCAGTCCCTCGGGACAGGGGAACTATGGCTACACCTTC. It translates to CASSPSGQGNYGYTF.

The gene calls are TRBV27 and TRBJ2-1, with 8 bases identical to TRBD2. J was trimmed by 2 bases and V by 4 bases; bases with no gene match: 7. Germline CDR1 and CDR2: MNHEY and SMNVEV (reference sequence). This CDR3 is 16 amino acids long. The CDR3: CASSSPSGGTYNEQFF. In DNA, the CDR3 is TGTGCCAGCAGTTCACCGAGCGGGGGAACCTACAATGAGCAGTTCTTC.

This rearrangement joins TRBV7-3 to TRBJ1-2; TRBD1 might be the D (5 bases). V lost 2 bases and J lost 8, with 15 bases in between. CDR1 is SGHTA and CDR2 is FQGTGA in the germline V gene. The CDR3 loop spans 14 amino acids. The CDR3 here is CASSLVPGLEGYTF. The CDR3 DNA sequence: TGTGCCAGCAGCTTAGTGCCAGGGCTGGAGGGCTACACCTTC.

In its sample, this clone was seen a few times. The V and J genes are TRBV5-5 and TRBJ1-6; the D gene is possibly TRBD1 (5 bases). CDR1 is SGHKS, CDR2 YYEKEE, per germline (reference sequence). V was clipped by 0 bases and J by 5 bases, with 9 bases between them. This CDR3 region has 15 residues. CDR3 residues: CASSLGGHHNSPLHF. The CDR3 DNA sequence: TGTGCCAGCAGCTTGGGAGGACACCATAATTCACCCCTCCACTTT.

This chain uses TRBV5-1 with TRBJ2-6; TRBD2 agrees at 10 bases. The CDR3 has 16 residues. With 5 bases clipped from V and 2 bases from J, the junction kept 4 bases outside the gene matches. Germline assignment: CDR1 SGHRS and CDR2 YFSETQ. The CDR3 spells CASSFLAGAGANVLTF. The CDR3 DNA reads as TGCGCCAGCAGTTTCCTAGCGGGGGCTGGGGCCAACGTCCTGACTTTC.

CDR3 loop: CASDGRQGGDEQFF. The CDR3 coding sequence is TGTGCCAGCGATGGGAGACAGGGGGGAGATGAGCAGTTCTTC. The V call is TRBV7-6, the J call TRBJ2-1; 9 nucleotides match TRBD1. Germline V gene data show CDR1 as SGHVS and CDR2 as FNYEAQ. J was trimmed by 8 bases and V by 8 bases; bases with no gene match: 10. This CDR3 has 14 residues.

The rearrangement joins TRBV7-6 to TRBJ2-2, with 8 bases matching TRBD2. The junction had 10 bases not matched to a gene; V was cut back by 5 bases and J by 5 bases. Germline V gene data show CDR1 as SGHVS and CDR2 as FNYEAQ. There are 16 residues in the CDR3. This CDR3 reads CASSRSGGGLTGELFF. CDR3 in DNA: TGTGCCAGCAGCCGTTCGGGCGGGGGGCTGACCGGGGAGCTGTTTTTT.

This clone turned up a few times. J is TRBJ2-5 and V is TRBV13; TRBD1 is a possible D gene (6 bases). CDR3 length equals 15 residues. Per germline, CDR1 PRHDT and CDR2 FYEKMQ (reference sequence). Trimming shortened V by 5 bases and J by 5 bases, and 18 bases separated the two germline ends. CDR3 DNA sequence: TGTGCCAGCAGCCCCACAGGCAGGGGCCAGGAGACCCAGTACTTC. This encodes CASSPTGRGQETQYF.

The chain links TRBV12-3 or TRBV12-4 to TRBJ2-5, with D uncertain. V was trimmed by 4 bases and J by 1 base, leaving 4 bases between them. The CDR3 contains 12 residues. The CDR3 coding sequence is TGTGCCAGCAGTTCCGTCCAAGAGACCCAGTACTTC. Protein sequence: CASSSVQETQYF.

The chain uses TRBV28 and TRBJ1-1; D may be TRBD1 (5 bases). Germline V lookup: CDR1 MDHEN, CDR2 SYDVKM. Between the trimmed V and J ends, which lost 9 bases and 0 bases, there was a span of 11 bases. The CDR3 totals 13 residues. CDR3 amino acids: CASMDTLNTEAFF. CDR3 bases: TGTGCCAGTATGGACACCTTGAACACTGAAGCTTTCTTT.

The chain joins TRBV9 to TRBJ1-1; no definite D call. Germline values: CDR1 SGDLS, CDR2 YYNGEE. The CDR3 is 14 amino acids. V gave up 2 bases and J gave up 0 bases, with 8 bases separating them. In nucleotides, the CDR3 is TGTGCCAGCAGCGTGGCGGGCATGAACACTGAAGCTTTCTTT. Translation: CASSVAGMNTEAFF.

The chain uses TRBV28 and TRBJ2-1, with D hard to call. Germline assignment: CDR1 MDHEN and CDR2 SYDVKM. The CDR3 is 15 residues long. V dropped 3 bases and J dropped 5 bases, with 14 bases sitting between them. In DNA, the CDR3 is TGTGCCAGCAGTTTGACTCTCACTAACAACAATGAGCAGTTCTTC. Its protein is CASSLTLTNNNEQFF.

This chain links TRBV5-1 with TRBJ2-7, with TRBD1 as a possible D gene (6 bases). The germline V gene has CDR1 SGHRS and CDR2 YFSETQ. V was clipped by 1 base and J by 6 bases, with 11 bases between them. The CDR3 covers 13 residues. The CDR3 protein is CASSLSQGGEQYF. The CDR3 coding sequence is TGCGCCAGCAGCTTGTCACAGGGTGGCGAGCAGTACTTC.

The chain carries TRBV5-1 and TRBJ2-1; TRBD1 is a possible D gene (6 bases). Trimming stripped 4 bases from V and 9 bases from J, with 20 bases between. The V gene's germline CDR1 is SGHRS and CDR2 YFSETQ. This CDR3 has 15 residues. The CDR3 DNA follows: TGCGCCAGCAGCCTACAGGGAATGGGTAGGGGTGAGCAGTTCTTC. Translation gives CASSLQGMGRGEQFF.

V and J are TRBV5-6 and TRBJ1-2; D is perhaps TRBD1 (6 bases). Per germline, CDR1 SGHDT and CDR2 YYEEEE. The CDR3 is 15 residues long. V dropped 1 base and J dropped 1 base, with 11 bases sitting between them. The chain's CDR3 is CASSLTQQGNYGYTF. The CDR3 DNA sequence: TGTGCCAGCAGCTTGACCCAACAGGGTAACTATGGCTACACCTTC.

This chain uses TRBV19 with TRBJ1-5, with D hard to call. The germline V gene encodes CDR1 LNHDA and CDR2 SQIVND (reference sequence). Trimming removed 3 bases at V and 0 bases at J, with 9 bases between. The CDR3 length is 15 residues. The CDR3 nucleotides are TGTGCCAGTAGTATGGGTGCGGGTAGCAATCAGCCCCAGCATTTT. It codes for CASSMGAGSNQPQHF.

The chain is built from TRBV5-1 and TRBJ2-3; 10 bases are shared with TRBD2. The ends lost 4 bases at V and 4 bases at J; junction bases unmatched: 3. CDR3 length: 14 residues. Germline CDR1 and CDR2: SGHRS and YFSETQ. The CDR3 bases are TGCGCCAGCAGCCCTAGCGGGGGAGCAGATACGCAGTATTTT. This codes for CASSPSGGADTQYF.

This chain uses TRBV2 with TRBJ1-4; TRBD1 agrees at 8 bases. CDR3 length: 17 amino acids. Per germline, CDR1 SNHLY and CDR2 FYNNEI. J gave up 8 bases and V 6 bases, and 17 bases lay outside the gene matches. CDR3 in DNA: TGTGCCAGCAGGAGGACAGGGTTAGCACCGGGGGGAGAAAAACTGTTTTTT. This gives the protein CASRRTGLAPGGEKLFF.

The rearrangement links TRBV5-1 to TRBJ1-6; 7 nucleotides align to TRBD1. The CDR3 length is 15 residues. Losses at the gene ends were 4 bases for V and 5 bases for J; bases not matched to a gene: 6. The germline CDR1 and CDR2 sequences are SGHRS and YFSETQ. In nucleotides, the CDR3 is TGCGCCAGCAGCCTACAGGGGATGGATAATTCACCCCTCCACTTT. It yields the protein CASSLQGMDNSPLHF.

The chain couples TRBV7-8 to TRBJ2-7, with D tentatively TRBD1 (8 bases). This CDR3 spans 16 amino acids. V lost 2 bases, J lost 2 bases, and 16 bases lay in between. CDR1 and CDR2 (germline): SGHVS, FQNEAQ. In DNA form, the CDR3 reads TGTGCCAGCAGCTTATGGGGGGGACAGGAGACCTACGAGCAGTACTTC. Encoded protein: CASSLWGGQETYEQYF. Complete variable domain (other parts from reference TRBV7-8 and TRBJ2-7): GAGVSQSPRYKVAKRGQDVALRCDPISGHVSLFWYQQALGQGPEFLTYFQNEAQLDKSGLPSDRFFAERPEGSVSTLKIQRTQQEDSAVYLCASSLWGGQETYEQYFGPGTRLTVT.

In regard to this clone: The same CDR3 also results from other DNA sequences found in this sample. This chain joins TRBV7-2 and TRBJ1-1, with 7 bases that match TRBD1. CDR1 is SGHTA, CDR2 FQGNSA, per germline. The CDR3 is made up of 14 amino acids. The trim removed 3 bases at V and 5 bases at J, leaving 6 bases unmatched. The chain's CDR3 is CASSFHRGGTEAFF. CDR3 nucleotide sequence: TGTGCCAGCAGCTTTCACAGGGGTGGAACTGAAGCTTTCTTT.

This rearrangement joins TRBV30 to TRBJ2-7; TRBD1 is a possible D gene (6 bases). Deletions cut 2 bases from V and 7 bases from J, with 12 bases between. The CDR3 loop spans 12 amino acids. Germline CDR1 reads GTSNPN; CDR2 reads SVGIG (reference sequence). This CDR3 reads CAWSLGAGEQYF. CDR3 nucleotide sequence: TGTGCCTGGAGTCTGGGGGCAGGAGAGCAGTACTTC.

The chain is built from TRBV3-1 (or the pseudogene TRBV3-2) and TRBJ2-1; 7 nucleotides align to TRBD2. CDR3 length: 16 amino acids. Germline CDR1 reads LGHDT; CDR2 reads YNNKEL (reference sequence). V was clipped by 0 bases and J by 0 bases; unmatched bases: 2. The CDR3 DNA sequence: TGTGCCAGCAGCCAAGATCCTAGCGGCTCCTACAATGAGCAGTTCTTC. It is translated as CASSQDPSGSYNEQFF.

The chain combines TRBV4-2 with TRBJ1-2; unclear D gene. Deletions cut 0 bases from V and 7 bases from J, with 12 bases between. Germline V gives CDR1 LGHNA, CDR2 YNFKEQ. CDR3 size: 14 residues. The CDR3 DNA reads TGTGCCAGCAGCCAAGAAGGGAGAGTGGGTGGCTACACCTTC. As protein: CASSQEGRVGGYTF.

The CDR3 loop is CASSTGQGQETQYF. CDR3 nucleotides: TGCGCCAGCAGCACCGGACAGGGGCAAGAGACCCAGTACTTC. V is TRBV5-1 and J is TRBJ2-5; 9 bases match TRBD1. The germline gives CDR1 SGHRS, CDR2 YFSETQ. The CDR3 totals 14 residues. V lost 4 bases, J lost 2 bases, and 3 bases stayed unmatched. Supplemented by reference TRBV5-1 and TRBJ2-5, the full variable domain reads KAGVTQTPRYLIKTRGQQVTLSCSPISGHRSVSWYQQTPGQGLQFLFEYFSETQRNKGNFPGRFSGRQFSNSRSEMNVSTLELGDSALYLCASSTGQGQETQYFGPGTRLLVL.

The chain combines TRBV11-2 with TRBJ1-2; the match to TRBD1 covers 8 bases. CDR3 length: 15 amino acids. Germline V gene data show CDR1 as SGHAT and CDR2 as FQNNGV. V shed 4 bases and J 4 bases; nucleotides not matched to a gene: 8. The CDR3 loop is CASSSDRAIIYGYTF. In DNA form, the CDR3 reads TGTGCCAGCAGCTCGGACAGGGCGATCATCTATGGCTACACCTTC.